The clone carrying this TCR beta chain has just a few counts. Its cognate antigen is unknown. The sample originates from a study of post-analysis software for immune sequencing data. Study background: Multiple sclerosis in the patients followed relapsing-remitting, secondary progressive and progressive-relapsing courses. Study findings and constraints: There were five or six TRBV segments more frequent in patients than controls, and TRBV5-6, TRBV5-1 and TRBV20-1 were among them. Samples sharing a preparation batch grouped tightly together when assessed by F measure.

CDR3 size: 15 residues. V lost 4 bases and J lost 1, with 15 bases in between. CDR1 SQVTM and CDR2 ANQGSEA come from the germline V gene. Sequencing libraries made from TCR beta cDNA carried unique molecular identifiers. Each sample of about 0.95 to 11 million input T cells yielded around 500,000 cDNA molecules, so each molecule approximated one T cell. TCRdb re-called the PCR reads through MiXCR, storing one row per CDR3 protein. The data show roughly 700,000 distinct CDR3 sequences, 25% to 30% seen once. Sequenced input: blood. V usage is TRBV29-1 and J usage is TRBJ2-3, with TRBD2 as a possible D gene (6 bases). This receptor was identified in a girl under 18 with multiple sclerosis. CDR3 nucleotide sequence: TGCAGCGTTGTGGAGGGGCAGAGGGGCACAGATACGCAGTATTTT. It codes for CSVVEGQRGTDTQYF.